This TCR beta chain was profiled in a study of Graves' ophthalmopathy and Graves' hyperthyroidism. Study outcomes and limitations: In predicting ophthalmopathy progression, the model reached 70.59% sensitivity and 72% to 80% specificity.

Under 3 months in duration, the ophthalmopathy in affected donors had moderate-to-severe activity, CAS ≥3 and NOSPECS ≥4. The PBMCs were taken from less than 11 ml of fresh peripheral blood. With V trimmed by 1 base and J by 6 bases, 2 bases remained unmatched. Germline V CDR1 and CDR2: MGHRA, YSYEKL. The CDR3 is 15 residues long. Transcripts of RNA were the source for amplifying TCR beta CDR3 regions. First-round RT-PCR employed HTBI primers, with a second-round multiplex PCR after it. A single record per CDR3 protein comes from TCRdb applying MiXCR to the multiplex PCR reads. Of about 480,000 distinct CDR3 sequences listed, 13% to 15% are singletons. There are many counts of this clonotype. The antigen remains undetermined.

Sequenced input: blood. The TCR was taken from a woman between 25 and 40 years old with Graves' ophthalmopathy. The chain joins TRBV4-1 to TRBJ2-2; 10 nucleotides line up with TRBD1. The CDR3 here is CASSQAGQGAGELFF. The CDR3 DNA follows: TGCGCCAGCAGCCAAGCTGGACAGGGGGCCGGGGAGCTGTTTTTT.